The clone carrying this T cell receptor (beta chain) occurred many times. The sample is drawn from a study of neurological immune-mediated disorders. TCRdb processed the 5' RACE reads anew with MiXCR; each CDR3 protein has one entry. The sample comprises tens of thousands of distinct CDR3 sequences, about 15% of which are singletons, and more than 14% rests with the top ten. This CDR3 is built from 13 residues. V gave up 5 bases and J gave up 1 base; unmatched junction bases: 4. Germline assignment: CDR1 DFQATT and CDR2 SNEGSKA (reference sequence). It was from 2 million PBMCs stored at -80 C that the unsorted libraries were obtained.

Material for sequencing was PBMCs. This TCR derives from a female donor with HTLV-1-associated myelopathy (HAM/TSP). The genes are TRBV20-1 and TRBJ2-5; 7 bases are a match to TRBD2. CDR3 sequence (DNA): TGCAGTGCTCGCCGACTAGCCCAAGAGACCCAGTACTTC. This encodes CSARRLAQETQYF.